Below, 6 T cell receptor beta chains from the same sample are listed, as sequenced in a study of T cell repertoires in cytomegalovirus infection (dated by TCRdb to between 2017 and 2020). Sequencing instrument: Illumina HiSeq 1500. TCRdb cleaned the public reads at Q25 with fastp, built clones with MiXCR and kept in-frame beta chains. Each CDR3 protein appears once, grouped with its most common genes and DNA. The sample contains roughly 640,000 distinct CDR3 sequences, roughly 24% of them found a single time. The ten largest clones represent roughly 8% of the sample. The specimen sequenced was CD8+ T cells from PBMCs. Every receptor here comes from a human donor in good health (CMV status not recorded). Some clones in this sample may be carry-over from other donors' samples.

This clonotype was picked up one time. This clone may be a read error of a much larger clone one base away. The chain's CDR3 is CASGSGMAPEQFF. DNA for the CDR3: TGTGCCAGCGGCTCCGGTATGGCACCCGAGCAGTTCTTC. This chain joins TRBV7-2 and TRBJ2-1; D is unresolved. Per germline, CDR1 SGHTA and CDR2 FQGNSA. V was trimmed by 8 bases and J by 10 bases, leaving 18 bases between them. This CDR3 spans 13 amino acids. The full variable domain, completed using reference TRBV7-2 and TRBJ2-1, is GAGVSQSPSNKVTEKGKDVELRCDPISGHTALYWYRQSLGQGLEFLIYFQGNSAPDKSGLPSDRFSAERTGGSVSTLTIQRTQQEDSAVYLCASGSGMAPEQFFGPGTRLTVL.

Ten or more counts support this clonotype. CDR3 nucleotide sequence: TGTGCCAGCAGTTACTCGACCCGGGACAGGGCCTACGAGCAGTACGTC. It translates to CASSYSTRDRAYEQYV. The chain links TRBV6-2 or TRBV6-3 to TRBJ2-7, with 9 bases aligning to TRBD1. The CDR3 has 16 amino acids. V dropped 0 bases and J dropped 2; count of bases not matched to a gene: 5. The V gene's germline CDR1 is MNHEY and CDR2 SVGEGT.

The sample holds a few counts of this clonotype. This chain uses TRBV6-2 or TRBV6-3 with TRBJ2-4, with D tentatively TRBD1 (5 bases). In germline, CDR1 is MNHEY, CDR2 SVGEGT. The CDR3 extends over 13 amino acids. Trimming took off 2 bases at V and 7 bases at J, with 9 bases between the two ends. CDR3 loop: CASSYGAFNIQYF. CDR3 DNA: TGTGCCAGCAGTTACGGGGCCTTCAACATTCAGTACTTC.

The V and J genes are TRBV14 and TRBJ2-1; TRBD2 aligns across 10 bases. With 0 bases clipped from V and 0 bases from J, the junction kept 11 bases outside the gene matches. The CDR3 runs 20 residues. Per germline, CDR1 SGHDN and CDR2 FVKESK. CDR3 residues: CASSQDRASGGESSYNEQFF. The CDR3 coding sequence is TGTGCCAGCAGCCAAGATAGGGCTAGCGGGGGAGAAAGCTCCTACAATGAGCAGTTCTTC.

This sequence joins TRBV6-5 and TRBJ2-1; D is uncertain. The CDR3 is 14 residues long. Germline V gives CDR1 MNHEY, CDR2 SVGAGI. V gave up 8 bases and J gave up 0 bases, with 11 bases separating them. This CDR3 is CASRLDLSYNEQFF. Here the CDR3 DNA reads TGTGCCAGCCGCCTGGACCTCTCCTACAATGAGCAGTTCTTC.

To note about this clonotype: A read error may explain this, as a much larger clone is one base away. This rearrangement joins TRBV7-9 to TRBJ2-1; possible D gene TRBD2, 6 bases. This CDR3 spans 15 amino acids. Germline V gene data show CDR1 as SEHNR and CDR2 as FQNEAQ (reference sequence). CDR3 amino acids: CASSLGSGSYNELFF. The CDR3 DNA reads TGTGCCAGCAGCTTGGGTAGCGGTTCCTACAATGAGCTGTTCTTC.